The 14 T cell receptor beta chains in this list originate from one sample, sequenced in a study of blood T cell repertoires in COVID-19. Sequenced by immunoSEQ multiplex PCR; TCRdb stores in-frame clones only, minus some. The sample lists approximately 300,000 clones, about 83% occurring once. Sequencing input: peripheral blood. All receptors derive from a woman aged 50 to 65 with acute or convalescent COVID-19.

The chain employs TRBV28 and TRBJ2-5, with 12 bases aligning to TRBD2. CDR3 length equals 17 residues. The germline CDR1 and CDR2 sequences are MDHEN and SYDVKM. V shed 4 bases and J 5 bases; nucleotides not matched to a gene: 11. The CDR3 nucleotides read TGTGCCAGCAGTTCCCCTAGCGGGAGGGCCGGTTTGGAGACCCAGTACTTC. It yields the protein CASSSPSGRAGLETQYF.

The V gene is TRBV12-3 or TRBV12-4, the J gene TRBJ2-7, with 7 positions matching TRBD1. V was pared by 7 bases and J by 5 bases, with 8 bases of the junction left unmatched. CDR3 length: 13 residues. Written as DNA, the CDR3 is TGTGCCAGCACCCGAGACAGGGCTCACGAGCAGTACTTC. Translated, it gives CASTRDRAHEQYF.

CDR3 protein: CASTPGGASTQYF. The DNA of the CDR3 is TGTGCCAGCACCCCGGGGGGGGCTTCTACGCAGTATTTT. This chain joins TRBV12-3 or TRBV12-4 and TRBJ2-3; 8 nucleotides line up with TRBD2. The ends lost 7 bases at V and 8 bases at J; junction bases unmatched: 8. CDR3 length equals 13 residues.

This rearrangement joins TRBV6-6 to TRBJ2-5; weak D call: TRBD1 (6 bases). CDR1 is MNHNY, CDR2 SVGAGI, per germline (reference sequence). V was cut by 5 bases and J by 0 bases, with 19 bases left in between. The CDR3 covers 17 residues. For the CDR3, the DNA is TGTGCCAGCAGTCCCTTGGGGGACACACAGTACCAAGAGACCCAGTACTTC. Translation: CASSPLGDTQYQETQYF.

This clone appeared a few times. V usage is TRBV7-9 and J usage is TRBJ1-6; possible D gene TRBD1, 5 bases. This CDR3 has 17 residues. The V gene lost 5 bases and the J gene lost 5 bases, with 19 bases spanning the gap. Germline V gives CDR1 SEHNR, CDR2 FQNEAQ (reference sequence). CDR3 nucleotides: TGTGCCAGCAGCCCCAGCCTACAGGTTGCGGATAATTCACCCCTCCACTTT. Protein: CASSPSLQVADNSPLHF.

The V call is TRBV29-1, the J call TRBJ2-7, with D perhaps matching TRBD2 (6 bases). Germline CDR1 and CDR2: SQVTM and ANQGSEA. This CDR3 is 13 amino acids long. V was pared by 1 base and J by 6 bases, with 13 bases between. The CDR3 nucleotides are TGCAGCGTTGAAGTCGGAGGGGCTGGCGAGCAGTACTTC. Its translation: CSVEVGGAGEQYF.

The rearrangement links TRBV5-1 to TRBJ2-7; a weak D match, TRBD1 (6 bases). Germline V gives CDR1 SGHRS, CDR2 YFSETQ. V was trimmed by 3 bases and J by 0 bases, leaving 10 bases between them. The length of the CDR3 is 14 residues. The CDR3 here is CASSYGTFSYEQYF. The CDR3 DNA reads TGCGCCAGCAGCTACGGGACATTCTCCTACGAGCAGTACTTC. The full variable domain, its missing parts supplied by reference TRBV5-1 and TRBJ2-7, is KAGVTQTPRYLIKTRGQQVTLSCSPISGHRSVSWYQQTPGQGLQFLFEYFSETQRNKGNFPGRFSGRQFSNSRSEMNVSTLELGDSALYLCASSYGTFSYEQYFGPGTRLTVT.

The chain has TRBV5-1 and TRBJ1-2, with 11 nucleotides matching TRBD1. The CDR3 has 14 amino acids. The J segment lost 6 bases and the V segment lost 4 bases, leaving 5 bases of the junction unmatched. Germline V gives CDR1 SGHRS, CDR2 YFSETQ. As DNA, the CDR3 is TGCGCCAGCAGCATTGGACAGGGGGCTGATGGCTACACCTTC. Translating gives CASSIGQGADGYTF. The full variable domain, completed using reference TRBV5-1 and TRBJ1-2, is KAGVTQTPRYLIKTRGQQVTLSCSPISGHRSVSWYQQTPGQGLQFLFEYFSETQRNKGNFPGRFSGRQFSNSRSEMNVSTLELGDSALYLCASSIGQGADGYTFGSGTRLTVV.

This clone was seen only once. The V and J genes are TRBV9 and TRBJ1-3; D ambiguous. Germline V CDR1 and CDR2: SGDLS, YYNGEE. The CDR3 contains 16 residues. The V end was cut by 0 bases, the J end by 0 bases, with 10 bases between. CDR3 sequence reads: CASSVAAASSGNTIYF. The CDR3 DNA follows: TGTGCCAGCAGCGTAGCGGCGGCGAGCTCTGGAAACACCATATATTTT.

The chain employs TRBV7-2 and TRBJ2-1, with 10 bases lining up with TRBD2. The J segment lost 8 bases and the V segment lost 5 bases, leaving 18 bases of the junction unmatched. CDR3 length: 18 amino acids. CDR1 is SGHTA and CDR2 is FQGNSA in the germline V gene. CDR3 sequence: CASSQEGFRTSGRDEQFF. CDR3 nucleotides: TGTGCCAGCAGCCAGGAAGGTTTTAGGACTAGCGGCCGGGATGAGCAGTTCTTC.

As concerns this clone: The sample holds other DNA sequences that translate to the same CDR3. The genes are TRBV18 and TRBJ1-5; TRBD1 matches at 8 bases. The CDR3 sequence is 17 residues long. The ends lost 2 bases at V and 0 bases at J; junction bases unmatched: 6. Germline-derived CDR1 and CDR2 are KGHSH and LQKENI. The CDR3 region has the DNA TGTGCCAGCTCACCAACAGGGGGGCCCTATAGCAATCAGCCCCAGCATTTT. Amino acid sequence: CASSPTGGPYSNQPQHF. The entire variable domain, with the rest obtained from reference TRBV18 and TRBJ1-5, is as follows: NAGVMQNPRHLVRRRGQEARLRCSPMKGHSHVYWYRQLPEEGLKFMVYLQKENIIDESGMPKERFSAEFPKEGPSILRIQQVVRGDSAAYFCASSPTGGPYSNQPQHFGDGTRLSIL.

J is TRBJ1-2 and V is TRBV18, with a possible D match to TRBD1 (5 bases). The CDR3 loop spans 14 amino acids. V was trimmed by 2 bases and J by 7 bases, leaving 14 bases between them. Germline V gene sequence: CDR1 KGHSH, CDR2 LQKENI. CDR3 bases: TGTGCCAGCTCACCATTGCGGGACGACTTTGGCTACACCTTC. Protein product: CASSPLRDDFGYTF.

The genes are TRBV6-6 and TRBJ1-4; 7 nucleotides match TRBD1. The CDR3 consists of 16 residues. Germline V gene lookup returns CDR1 MNHNY and CDR2 SVGAGI (reference sequence). After removal of 5 bases from V and 6 bases from J, the junction contained 12 bases not matched to a gene. The CDR3, as DNA: TGTGCCAGCAGTAACCCACAGGGGACTGACTATGAAAAACTGTTTTTT. Translating gives CASSNPQGTDYEKLFF.

The V gene is TRBV20-1, the J gene TRBJ2-1, with a tentative D call TRBD1 (6 bases). Trimming took 3 bases from V and 12 from J, leaving 15 bases between them. This CDR3 has 12 amino acids. Germline CDR1 is DFQATT and CDR2 is SNEGSKA (reference sequence). The CDR3 DNA follows: TGCAGTGCTAGTCAGTCGGACAGTGGGCAGTTCTTC. It yields the protein CSASQSDSGQFF.